The 30 T cell receptor beta chains below come from one sample, sequenced in a study of molecular identifiers for immune sequencing clone quantification. MiXCR, applied by TCRdb to the PCR reads, yields one record per CDR3 protein. The sample has 85,000 to 100,000 distinct CDR3 sequences, approximately 24% seen once; the top ten hold 0.94%. The sample comprised naive CD8+ T cells from blood, with Jurkat cell RNA spiked in. Noted subset: FACS-sorted CD8+CD4-CCR7+CD45RA+ naive T cells. Receptors were obtained from a human donor in good health. Some libraries in this study had Jurkat cell RNA spiked in.

The chain combines TRBV4-3 with TRBJ2-2; TRBD2 matches 14 bases. The length of the CDR3 is 17 residues. V was clipped by 3 bases and J by 7 bases; unmatched bases: 7. Germline values: CDR1 LGHNA, CDR2 YSLEER. CDR3 residues: CASSQRLAGGLSGELFF. Here the CDR3 DNA reads TGCGCCAGCAGCCAGCGACTAGCGGGGGGGCTTAGCGGGGAGCTGTTTTTT.

In its sample, this clonotype was seen many times. The rearrangement uses TRBV7-2 and TRBJ2-7; TRBD2 is a possible D gene (6 bases). Germline values: CDR1 SGHTA, CDR2 FQGNSA. This CDR3 contains 13 residues. V was clipped by 3 bases and J by 7 bases, with 13 bases between them. This chain's CDR3 is CASSFRDSGEQYF. The DNA for the CDR3 is TGTGCCAGCAGCTTTCGGGACTCGGGGGAGCAGTACTTC.

Turning to this clonotype: Just one base apart from a much larger clone, this may be a read error. The genes are TRBV6-2 or TRBV6-3 and TRBJ2-3; TRBD2 is a possible D gene (7 bases). CDR1 is MNHEY, CDR2 SVGEGT, per germline. This CDR3 region has 14 residues. This CDR3 is CASSCWGGTDTQYF. Here the CDR3 DNA reads TGTGCCAGCAGTTGCTGGGGGGGCACCGATACGCAGTATTTT.

This clonotype was seen many times. This chain uses TRBV12-3 or TRBV12-4 with TRBJ2-3; D not certain. CDR3 length equals 13 residues. Between the trimmed V and J ends, which lost 6 bases and 4 bases, there was a span of 11 bases. The CDR3 reads CASSVATPDTQYF. The DNA for the CDR3 is TGTGCCAGCAGCGTCGCCACCCCAGATACGCAGTATTTT.

At least ten counts were recorded for this clonotype. This rearrangement joins TRBV29-1 to TRBJ1-1; 8 bases agree with TRBD1. Trimming removed 0 bases from V and 5 bases from J; junction bases left unmatched: 5. Germline CDR1 SQVTM, CDR2 ANQGSEA. This CDR3 has 14 residues. The CDR3 sequence is CSVEDDRGGTEAFF. The CDR3 nucleotides are TGCAGCGTTGAAGATGACAGGGGTGGGACTGAAGCTTTCTTT.

This clonotype showed up many times. The genes are TRBV7-9 and TRBJ2-3; possibly TRBD1 or TRBD2 for D (5 bases each). Germline CDR1 SEHNR, CDR2 FQNEAQ (reference sequence). Trimming left V 8 bases short and J 10 bases short, with 25 bases between. The CDR3 runs 15 residues. CDR3 amino acids: CASLGDATYPEAQYF. CDR3 DNA: TGTGCCAGCCTGGGGGACGCCACCTATCCTGAGGCGCAGTATTTT.

This clonotype was counted a few times. The chain is built from TRBV28 and TRBJ2-1; unclear D gene. The CDR3 runs to 15 residues. Germline CDR1 reads MDHEN; CDR2 reads SYDVKM. The V end was cut by 4 bases, the J end by 2 bases, with 12 bases between. The chain's CDR3 is CASSYLLFTYNEQFF. CDR3 nucleotide sequence: TGTGCCAGCAGTTACCTATTGTTCACCTACAATGAGCAGTTCTTC.

This clonotype turned up a few times. This chain links TRBV19 with TRBJ1-1; D remains ambiguous. This CDR3 is 14 amino acids long. V dropped 0 bases and J dropped 4 bases, with 9 bases sitting between them. In germline, CDR1 is LNHDA, CDR2 SQIVND (reference sequence). The CDR3 reads CASSIDPGSTEAFF. The CDR3 DNA reads as TGTGCCAGTAGTATAGATCCGGGATCCACTGAAGCTTTCTTT.

This clonotype was counted many times. The genes are TRBV5-8 and TRBJ1-2, with no clear D. Trimming cost V 4 bases and J 4 bases, with 14 bases left between them. The CDR3 is 14 amino acids. Germline values: CDR1 SGHTS, CDR2 YDEGEE. The CDR3 nucleotides are TGTGCCAGCAGCGTCGAGCTTACTACCTATGGCTACACCTTC. It is translated as CASSVELTTYGYTF. The full variable domain, completed using reference TRBV5-8 and TRBJ1-2, is EAGVTQSPTHLIKTRGQQATLRCSPISGHTSVYWYQQALGLGLQFLLWYDEGEERNRGNFPPRFSGRQFPNYSSELNVNALELEDSALYLCASSVELTTYGYTFGSGTRLTVV.

This clonotype was seen only a few times. The V call is TRBV9, the J call TRBJ2-1; D possibly corresponds to TRBD2 (6 bases). The CDR3 has 17 amino acids. V shed 0 bases and J shed 2 bases, with 15 bases lying between them. Per the germline V gene, CDR1 is SGDLS and CDR2 is YYNGEE. The CDR3 region is CASSVGGSAGPYNEQFF. In DNA form, the CDR3 reads TGTGCCAGCAGCGTAGGAGGAAGTGCGGGACCCTACAATGAGCAGTTCTTC.

This clonotype occurred many times. The CDR3 region has the DNA TGCAGTGCGGGGAGTCTTTTTTCCTCCTACGAGCAGTACTTC. The encoded protein is CSAGSLFSSYEQYF. The chain carries TRBV20-1 and TRBJ2-7; perhaps TRBD2 as D (5 bases). This CDR3 spans 14 amino acids. V was shortened by 6 bases and J by 0 bases, with 15 bases between the two germline ends. Germline-derived CDR1 and CDR2 are DFQATT and SNEGSKA (reference sequence).

This clonotype came up a few times. This rearrangement joins TRBV11-2 to TRBJ2-1; D gene uncertain. Germline V gives CDR1 SGHAT, CDR2 FQNNGV. V lost 1 base and J 6 bases, leaving 7 bases between the germline ends. The CDR3 contains 13 residues. CDR3 sequence reads: CASSLVDGNEQFF. CDR3 bases: TGTGCCAGCAGCTTAGTGGACGGCAATGAGCAGTTCTTC. The complete variable domain, with remaining parts taken from reference TRBV11-2 and TRBJ2-1, reads EAGVAQSPRYKIIEKRQSVAFWCNPISGHATLYWYQQILGQGPKLLIQFQNNGVVDDSQLPKDRFSAERLKGVDSTLKIQPAKLEDSAVYLCASSLVDGNEQFFGPGTRLTVL.

This clonotype was seen at least ten times. The chain recombines TRBV9 with TRBJ2-7, with TRBD2 matching over 7 bases. V lost 0 bases and J lost 3; bases outside the gene matches: 9. Germline CDR1 SGDLS, CDR2 YYNGEE. This CDR3 comprises 16 residues. The DNA for the CDR3 is TGTGCCAGCAGCGTAGGGCTAGGCCGGGAGGTCTACGAGCAGTACTTC. Protein: CASSVGLGREVYEQYF.

This clonotype was detected many times. The chain carries TRBV5-5 and TRBJ2-3, with TRBD2 matching 10 bases. V lost 3 bases to trimming and J lost 2 bases; unmatched junction nucleotides: 6. Per the germline V gene, CDR1 is SGHKS and CDR2 is YYEKEE (reference sequence). The CDR3 has 16 amino acids. As DNA, the CDR3 is TGTGCCAGCAGCTACCTAGCGGGGGCCATCACAGATACGCAGTATTTT. It is translated as CASSYLAGAITDTQYF.

With regard to this clonotype: Since a much larger clone is just one base distant, this may be a read error. This rearrangement joins TRBV7-8 to TRBJ2-5; TRBD1 matches 7 bases. CDR3 length: 15 amino acids. Germline V gene data show CDR1 as SGHVS and CDR2 as FQNEAQ. The CDR3 DNA reads TGTGCCAGCAGCCCACCGACAGGGCCCCAAGAGGCCCAGTACTTC. As protein: CASSPPTGPQEAQYF.

A word on this clonotype: A much bigger clone sits one base away, suggesting this may be a read error. The chain recombines TRBV2 with TRBJ2-3; TRBD2 is a possible D gene (7 bases). Per the germline V gene, CDR1 is SNHLY and CDR2 is FYNNEI. The V gene lost 3 bases and the J gene lost 6 bases, with 19 bases spanning the gap. The CDR3 covers 16 residues. The CDR3, as DNA: TGTGCCAGCAGTGATATGGGGGGGGCGCAACCGGATACGCAGTATTTT. Its translation is CASSDMGGAQPDTQYF.

Regarding this clonotype: A junction end diverges from the germline sequence, so it may reflect a read error. The CDR3 nucleotides are TGTGCCGGCAGTGAAGCGCTTCTAACTAACCTCTACGAGCAGTACTTC. It specifies CAGSEALLTNLYEQYF. The V call is TRBV2, the J call TRBJ2-7; D is undetermined. The CDR3 length is 16 residues. CDR1 and CDR2 from the germline V gene are SNHLY and FYNNEI.

This clonotype came up a few times. The rearrangement links TRBV5-1 to TRBJ1-5; perhaps TRBD1 as D (5 bases). The V gene lost 4 bases and the J gene lost 5 bases, with 16 bases spanning the gap. The germline gives CDR1 SGHRS, CDR2 YFSETQ. CDR3 length equals 15 residues. The CDR3 coding sequence is TGCGCCAGCAGCCCGACCTGGGACGGAGATCAGCCCCAGCATTTT. Encoded protein: CASSPTWDGDQPQHF.

This clonotype turned up a few times. The rearrangement uses TRBV3-1 and TRBJ1-2; 8 bases are a match to TRBD1. This CDR3 is 15 amino acids long. CDR1 is LGHDT and CDR2 is YNNKEL in the germline V gene (reference sequence). The ends lost 4 bases at V and 4 bases at J; junction bases unmatched: 8. The CDR3 DNA follows: TGTGCCAGCAGCCGTGACCCTGGGACAGGCTATGGCTACACCTTC. It codes for CASSRDPGTGYGYTF. Looking up the rest from reference TRBV3-1 and TRBJ1-2 gives the full variable domain: DTAVSQTPKYLVTQMGNDKSIKCEQNLGHDTMYWYKQDSKKFLKIMFSYNNKELIINETVPNRFSPKSPDKAHLNLHINSLELGDSAVYFCASSRDPGTGYGYTFGSGTRLTVV.

This clonotype was observed many times. The chain uses TRBV20-1 and TRBJ2-5; TRBD2 might be the D (6 bases). This CDR3 is built from 15 residues. Germline CDR1 and CDR2: DFQATT and SNEGSKA (reference sequence). Trimming left V 5 bases short and J 3 bases short, with 19 bases between. The DNA for the CDR3 is TGCAGTGCTGGACCTCCGGGGGTTTCGGAAGAGACCCAGTACTTC. Encoded protein: CSAGPPGVSEETQYF.

This clonotype was detected a few times. This rearrangement joins TRBV2 to TRBJ2-7; no definite D call. Trimming stripped 7 bases from V and 3 bases from J, with 16 bases between. Germline lookup yields CDR1 SNHLY and CDR2 FYNNEI. This CDR3 has 14 residues. CDR3: CASTHSSSYYEQYF. CDR3 nucleotides: TGTGCCAGCACCCACAGTAGTTCGTACTACGAGCAGTACTTC.

This clonotype appeared a single time. This may arise from a read error, as a much more abundant clone is one base away. The chain employs TRBV30 and TRBJ2-5; D gene ambiguous. Germline values: CDR1 GTSNPN, CDR2 SVGIG (reference sequence). The V end lost 1 base, the J end lost 2 bases, and 11 bases lay between the germline ends. The CDR3 covers 14 residues. This CDR3 is CAWSDDGLQETQYF. CDR3 DNA: TGTGCCTGGAGTGATGATGGTTTGCAAGAGACCCAGTACTTC.

The chain has TRBV2 and TRBJ1-2, with TRBD1 identical over 9 bases. The length of the CDR3 is 16 residues. The junction had 9 bases not matched to a gene; V was cut back by 7 bases and J by 0 bases. Germline V gives CDR1 SNHLY, CDR2 FYNNEI. As DNA, the CDR3 is TGTGCCAGCACGCCGGGACAGGGACCGTCTAACTATGGCTACACCTTC. Translation gives CASTPGQGPSNYGYTF.

This clonotype was found many times. This chain connects TRBV4-2 to TRBJ1-2, with D possibly matching TRBD1 (6 bases). The germline CDR1 and CDR2 sequences are LGHNA and YNFKEQ. Trimming removed 3 bases at V and 4 bases at J, with 12 bases between. The CDR3 spans 14 residues. CDR3 sequence reads: CASSHPTGLYGYTF. DNA of the CDR3: TGTGCCAGCAGCCACCCCACAGGGCTCTATGGCTACACCTTC.

This clonotype has more than one count but fewer than ten. This rearrangement joins TRBV6-2 or TRBV6-3 to TRBJ2-1; D perhaps matches TRBD2 (6 bases). CDR3 length: 14 residues. The germline V and J ends were trimmed by 6 bases and 4 bases, with 13 bases remaining between them. CDR1 is MNHEY and CDR2 is SVGEGT in the germline V gene. DNA of the CDR3: TGTGCCAGCAGAGGGACTCCACCGTACAATGAGCAGTTCTTC. Protein: CASRGTPPYNEQFF.

Only one count was recorded for this clonotype. One end of the junction fails to match germline, which may point to a read error. The chain has TRBV29-1 and TRBJ2-7, with D maybe TRBD1 (5 bases). Germline CDR1 is SQVTM and CDR2 is ANQGSEA. This CDR3 spans 13 amino acids. The CDR3 sequence: CSVETVLSYERYF. CDR3 bases: TGCAGCGTTGAGACAGTTCTATCCTACGAGCGGTACTTC.

A word on this clonotype: A single base separates this from a much larger clone, so it may be a read error. The rearrangement links TRBV6-2 or TRBV6-3 to TRBJ1-5, with D possibly being TRBD1 (6 bases). There are 14 residues in the CDR3. In germline, CDR1 is MNHEY, CDR2 SVGEGT. CDR3 bases: TGTGCCAGCAGTTTTGGACAGAGCAATCAGCCCCTGCATTTT. Protein: CASSFGQSNQPLHF.

This clonotype has ten or more counts. The chain combines TRBV7-8 with TRBJ2-4, with D possibly TRBD1 on 5 matching bases. The CDR3 loop spans 17 amino acids. Germline values: CDR1 SGHVS, CDR2 FQNEAQ. The V gene lost 1 base and the J gene lost 2 bases, with 15 bases spanning the gap. The CDR3 loop is CASSLGVAGSSKNIQYF. The CDR3 coding sequence is TGTGCCAGCAGCTTAGGTGTAGCAGGGTCATCCAAAAACATTCAGTACTTC.

This clonotype was detected many times. The chain has TRBV27 and TRBJ1-5; D may be TRBD1 (6 bases). Germline loops: CDR1 MNHEY, CDR2 SMNVEV (reference sequence). This CDR3 has 14 residues. V lost 4 bases and J 3 bases, leaving 10 bases between the germline ends. The CDR3 is CASSYSGDNQPQHF. In DNA, the CDR3 is TGTGCCAGCAGTTACTCAGGGGACAATCAGCCCCAGCATTTT.

The V call is TRBV3-1, the J call TRBJ1-1; the match to TRBD1 covers 7 bases. The V and J ends lost 1 base and 6 bases, in that order; junction bases with no gene match: 11. Germline V lookup: CDR1 LGHDT, CDR2 YNNKEL (reference sequence). This CDR3 has 16 residues. The CDR3 DNA reads as TGTGCCAGCAGCCAAGGTCGACAGGGTCATATTCCTGAAGCTTTCTTT. Its protein product is CASSQGRQGHIPEAFF.